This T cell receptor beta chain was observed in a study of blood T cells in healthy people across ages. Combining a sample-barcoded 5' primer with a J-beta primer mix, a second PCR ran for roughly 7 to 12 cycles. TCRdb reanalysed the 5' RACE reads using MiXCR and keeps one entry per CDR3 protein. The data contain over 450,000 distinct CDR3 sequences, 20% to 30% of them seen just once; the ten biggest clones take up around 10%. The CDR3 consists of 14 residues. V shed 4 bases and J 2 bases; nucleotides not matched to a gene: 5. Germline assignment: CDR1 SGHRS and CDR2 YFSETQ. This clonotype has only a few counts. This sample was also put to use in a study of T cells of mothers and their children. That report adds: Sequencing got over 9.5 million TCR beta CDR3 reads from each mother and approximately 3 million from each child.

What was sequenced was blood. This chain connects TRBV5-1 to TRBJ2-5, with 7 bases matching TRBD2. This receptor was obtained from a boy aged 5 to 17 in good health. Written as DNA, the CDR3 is TGCGCCAGCAGCCAACTAGCGTCTCAAGAGACCCAGTACTTC. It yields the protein CASSQLASQETQYF.